This T cell receptor beta chain was recorded in a study of blood T cell repertoires in COVID-19. At the level of the study: From the United States, Italy and Spain came samples of acute and convalescent COVID-19. T cells, B-cell-depleted T cells, or PBMCs provided the cDNA or gDNA that served as material.

The junction had 1 base not matched to a gene; V was cut back by 2 bases and J by 2 bases. From germline, CDR1 is SGHNT and CDR2 YYREEE (reference sequence). The CDR3 contains 15 residues. Original analysis: Researchers report that nucleated cell counts were estimated from reference gene primer amplification. Produced via immunoSEQ multiplex PCR; TCRdb's table is partial and in-frame only. The DNA was the basis for D and trimming; V, J and clone size are from that table. The table lists about 440,000 clones, around 88% of them singletons. The sequenced sample consisted of peripheral blood. The sequence came from a woman between 45 and 65 years old with COVID-19, enrolled during active disease. The chain recombines TRBV5-4 with TRBJ2-7, with TRBD2 matching over 13 bases. CDR3 in amino acids: CASSFGLAGAYEQYF. Written as DNA, the CDR3 is TGTGCCAGCAGCTTCGGACTAGCGGGGGCCTACGAGCAGTACTTC. The full variable domain, its missing parts supplied by reference TRBV5-4 and TRBJ2-7, is ETGVTQSPTHLIKTRGQQVTLRCSSQSGHNTVSWYQQALGQGPQFIFQYYREEENGRGNFPPRFSGLQFPNYSSELNVNALELDDSALYLCASSFGLAGAYEQYFGPGTRLTVT.